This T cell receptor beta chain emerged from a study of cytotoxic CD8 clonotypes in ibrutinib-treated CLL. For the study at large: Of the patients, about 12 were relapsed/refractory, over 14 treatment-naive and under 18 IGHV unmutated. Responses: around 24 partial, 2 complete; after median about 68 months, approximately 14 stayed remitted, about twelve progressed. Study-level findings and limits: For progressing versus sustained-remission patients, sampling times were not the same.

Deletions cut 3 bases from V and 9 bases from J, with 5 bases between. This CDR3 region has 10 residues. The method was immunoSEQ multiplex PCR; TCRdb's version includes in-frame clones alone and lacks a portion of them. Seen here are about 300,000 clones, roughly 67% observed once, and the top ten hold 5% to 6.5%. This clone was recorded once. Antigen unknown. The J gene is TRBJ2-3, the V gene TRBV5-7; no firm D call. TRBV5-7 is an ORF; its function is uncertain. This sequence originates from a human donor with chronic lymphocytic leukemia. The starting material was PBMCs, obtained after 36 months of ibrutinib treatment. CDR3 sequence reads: CASSYSTQYF. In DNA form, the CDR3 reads TGTGCCAGCAGCTATTCGACGCAGTATTTT.